This entry lists 20 T cell receptor beta chains sequenced from one sample in a study of T cell repertoires in cytomegalovirus infection. Via MiXCR, TCRdb re-called the reads, giving one row per CDR3 protein. The sample records tens of thousands of distinct CDR3 sequences, 20% to 25% being singletons. Their recognized antigens are unknown. Sequenced input: PBMCs, sequenced either directly or after in vitro stimulation (not recorded which). The receptors shown here come from a human donor in good health (CMV status not recorded). Some clones in this sample may be carry-over from other donors' samples.

This rearrangement joins TRBV7-2 to TRBJ1-6; weak D call: TRBD1 (5 bases). The germline V gene encodes CDR1 SGHTA and CDR2 FQGNSA. This CDR3 contains 14 residues. Trimming removed 7 bases at V and 12 bases at J, with 19 bases between. For the CDR3, the DNA is TGTGCCAGCACCTCACGACTTGGGGGTTTACCCCTCCACTTT. Translating gives CASTSRLGGLPLHF.

The CDR3 sequence: CASNPTGGPDTQYF. The CDR3, as DNA: TGTGCCAGCAACCCGACAGGGGGCCCAGATACGCAGTATTTT. The V and J genes are TRBV6-5 and TRBJ2-3, with 10 bases lining up with TRBD1. The CDR3 runs to 14 residues. Germline V CDR1 and CDR2: MNHEY, SVGAGI. Trimming cost V 7 bases and J 4 bases; bases outside gene matches: 5.

In this sample, this clonotype turned up many times. The chain carries TRBV7-2 and TRBJ1-6; 7 nucleotides agree with TRBD1. In germline, CDR1 is SGHTA, CDR2 FQGNSA. J gave up 3 bases and V 4 bases, and 6 bases lay outside the gene matches. The CDR3 sequence is 16 residues long. CDR3 residues: CASSSPTGNYNSPLHF. CDR3 DNA sequence: TGTGCCAGCAGCTCGCCGACAGGGAACTATAATTCACCCCTCCACTTT.

This clonotype was seen only a few times. The chain links TRBV12-3 or TRBV12-4 to TRBJ1-5, with D maybe TRBD1 (6 bases). The CDR3 totals 15 residues. V shed 4 bases and J shed 6 bases, with 16 bases lying between them. DNA of the CDR3: TGTGCCAGCAGTTCCCAACAGGGTTTAGGTCAGCCCCAGCATTTT. It is translated as CASSSQQGLGQPQHF.

This clonotype was counted at least ten times. This chain joins TRBV6-1 and TRBJ2-7; D is uncertain. Trimming stripped 7 bases from V and 0 bases from J, with 7 bases between. This CDR3 is built from 12 residues. CDR1 and CDR2 from the germline V gene are MNHNS and SASEGT. This chain's CDR3 is CASKVVSYEQYF. The CDR3 DNA reads as TGTGCCAGCAAAGTCGTCTCCTACGAGCAGTACTTC.

The chain is built from TRBV5-1 and TRBJ1-2; no clear D. The germline V gene encodes CDR1 SGHRS and CDR2 YFSETQ. The CDR3 spans 17 residues. V lost 4 bases to trimming and J lost 5 bases, with 24 bases between them. The CDR3 nucleotides are TGCGCCAGCAGCGGATCGGACGGACCAACCAAAGGGTATGGCTACACCTTC. Protein sequence: CASSGSDGPTKGYGYTF.

The V call is TRBV28, the J call TRBJ1-1; D is possibly TRBD1 (6 bases). This CDR3 spans 14 amino acids. The V gene's germline CDR1 is MDHEN and CDR2 SYDVKM. V was shortened by 6 bases and J by 0 bases, with 11 bases between the two germline ends. The CDR3 loop is CASSPGALNTEAFF. CDR3 nucleotide sequence: TGTGCCAGCAGCCCAGGGGCCCTGAACACTGAAGCTTTCTTT. Full variable domain (missing parts from reference TRBV28 and TRBJ1-1): DVKVTQSSRYLVKRTGEKVFLECVQDMDHENMFWYRQDPGLGLRLIYFSYDVKMKEKGDIPEGYSVSREKKERFSLILESASTNQTSMYLCASSPGALNTEAFFGQGTRLTVV.

The table lists this clonotype with many counts. The chain employs TRBV20-1 and TRBJ2-7, with 7 bases fitting TRBD1. The junction had 9 bases not matched to a gene; V was cut back by 5 bases and J by 2 bases. The germline CDR1 and CDR2 sequences are DFQATT and SNEGSKA (reference sequence). The CDR3 spans 14 residues. The CDR3 DNA reads TGCAGTGCTCGAAGGGGGCGCAGGGCCTACGAGCAGTACTTC. Residues: CSARRGRRAYEQYF.

The CDR3: CASSQLAGAGELFF. In nucleotides, the CDR3 is TGTGCCAGCAGCCAACTAGCGGGGGCCGGGGAGCTGTTTTTT. V usage is TRBV7-2 and J usage is TRBJ2-2; 11 nucleotides match TRBD2. Germline V gives CDR1 SGHTA, CDR2 FQGNSA. The CDR3 is 14 amino acids. J was trimmed by 6 bases and V by 5 bases; bases with no gene match: 2.

The chain recombines TRBV24-1 with TRBJ2-1, with a tentative D call TRBD2 (5 bases). CDR3 length: 16 amino acids. Looked up from germline, CDR1 is KGHDR and CDR2 is SFDVKD. V lost 1 base to trimming and J lost 0 bases, with 9 bases between them. In nucleotides, the CDR3 is TGTGCCACCAGTGATTTAGCGGTGAGCTCCTACAATGAGCAGTTCTTC. Translated, it gives CATSDLAVSSYNEQFF.

This clonotype was seen a handful of times. The chain links TRBV12-3 or TRBV12-4 to TRBJ2-5, with 14 bases that match TRBD2. This CDR3 contains 16 residues. V gave up 5 bases and J gave up 4 bases; unmatched junction bases: 6. CDR3 DNA sequence: TGTGCCAGCAGTGCGACGACTAGCGGGGGGGGAGAGACCCAGTACTTC. Translating gives CASSATTSGGGETQYF.

This clonotype was counted ten times or more. This chain links TRBV27 with TRBJ2-3, with 12 nucleotides matching TRBD2. V lost 4 bases to trimming and J lost 7 bases; unmatched junction nucleotides: 12. This CDR3 is 17 amino acids long. The germline CDR1 and CDR2 sequences are MNHEY and SMNVEV (reference sequence). The CDR3 DNA reads as TGTGCCAGCAGTTGGGCTAGCGGGGGGGCCGCTGGATATACGCAGTATTTT. It codes for CASSWASGGAAGYTQYF.

Comment on this clonotype: A read error may explain this, as a much larger clone is one base away. The rearrangement uses TRBV7-2 and TRBJ2-5, with D tentatively TRBD1 or TRBD2 (5 bases each). This CDR3 has 14 amino acids. Germline V CDR1 and CDR2: SGHTA, FQGNSA. In DNA form, the CDR3 reads TGTGCCAGCAGCTTAGCGGGACCCTCAGAGACCCAGTGCTTC. Translating gives CASSLAGPSETQCF.

Many counts were recorded for this clonotype. The rearrangement joins TRBV28 to TRBJ1-2; D may be TRBD1 (5 bases). The length of the CDR3 is 15 residues. Germline V gene data show CDR1 as MDHEN and CDR2 as SYDVKM. Between the trimmed V and J ends, which lost 5 bases and 4 bases, there was a span of 17 bases. CDR3: CASSNRDPRSYGYTF. Here the CDR3 DNA reads TGTGCCAGCAGTAACCGGGACCCGAGGAGCTATGGCTACACCTTC.

This clonotype was seen many times. The rearrangement joins TRBV7-2 to TRBJ1-6; D not resolved. The CDR3 has 11 residues. Germline CDR1 reads SGHTA; CDR2 reads FQGNSA. With 5 bases removed from V and 9 bases from J, the gap between germline ends came to 5 bases. In DNA, the CDR3 is TGTGCCAGCAGCGGTGCTTCACCCCTCCACTTT. Its translation: CASSGASPLHF.

This clonotype was recorded many times. This chain connects TRBV7-2 to TRBJ1-5; possible D gene TRBD1, 5 bases. Trimming cost V 1 base and J 3 bases, with 16 bases left between them. The CDR3 loop spans 17 amino acids. CDR1 SGHTA and CDR2 FQGNSA come from the germline V gene. The CDR3 nucleotides read TGTGCCAGCAGCTTAGGCCCGGGCAGGGTTTTCAATCAGCCCCAGCATTTT. The encoded protein is CASSLGPGRVFNQPQHF.

The chain couples TRBV19 to TRBJ2-6; 8 bases line up with TRBD1. The junction had 10 bases not matched to a gene; V was cut back by 2 bases and J by 4 bases. Germline V gene lookup returns CDR1 LNHDA and CDR2 SQIVND (reference sequence). There are 18 residues in the CDR3. The CDR3 region is CASSIWGRGLGGANVLTF. In nucleotides, the CDR3 is TGTGCCAGTAGTATATGGGGCAGGGGGCTCGGAGGGGCCAACGTCCTGACTTTC. Combining the CDR3 with reference TRBV19 and TRBJ2-6 gives the whole variable domain DGGITQSPKYLFRKEGQNVTLSCEQNLNHDAMYWYRQDPGQGLRLIYYSQIVNDFQKGDIAEGYSVSREKKESFPLTVTSAQKNPTAFYLCASSIWGRGLGGANVLTFGAGSRLTVL.

The rearrangement links TRBV20-1 to TRBJ2-7, with D hard to call. This CDR3 spans 14 amino acids. The germline CDR1 and CDR2 sequences are DFQATT and SNEGSKA (reference sequence). Trimming took 0 bases from V and 5 from J, leaving 14 bases between them. The CDR3 is CSARDQSSRDEQYF. The CDR3 DNA sequence: TGCAGTGCTAGAGATCAGTCAAGTCGCGACGAGCAGTACTTC.

The chain carries TRBV2 and TRBJ1-5; no clear D. Germline CDR1 SNHLY, CDR2 FYNNEI. The CDR3 is 12 residues long. The V and J ends lost 7 bases and 6 bases respectively, with 10 bases between them. CDR3 nucleotide sequence: TGTGCCAGCACGAGGTTGGGTCAGCCCCAGCATTTT. Protein: CASTRLGQPQHF.

V usage is TRBV5-6 and J usage is TRBJ1-2; D remains unclear. The CDR3 sequence is 14 residues long. V lost 0 bases to trimming and J lost 6 bases, with 12 bases between them. In germline, CDR1 is SGHDT, CDR2 YYEEEE. The CDR3 DNA is TGTGCCAGCAGCTTGGTTGGGGTTGGAAATGGCTACACCTTC. This gives the protein CASSLVGVGNGYTF.